These 15 T cell receptor beta chains were sequenced from one sample in a study of cytomegalovirus exposure and HLA in healthy donors. Profiled with immunoSEQ multiplex PCR; TCRdb holds only in-frame clones, not every one. The sample includes a few hundred thousand clones, more than 75% of them seen just once. Sequenced sample: PBMCs. The receptors stem from a young woman in good health and CMV-seronegative.

The chain employs TRBV2 and TRBJ2-7; D perhaps matches TRBD1 (6 bases). The CDR3 loop spans 13 amino acids. V was cut by 3 bases and J by 2 bases, with 8 bases left in between. Per the germline V gene, CDR1 is SNHLY and CDR2 is FYNNEI. The CDR3 region has the DNA TGTGCCAGCAGTGACAGGGGCGCCTACGAGCAGTACTTC. Protein product: CASSDRGAYEQYF.

The chain recombines TRBV10-2 with TRBJ2-1; 7 nucleotides align to TRBD2. The junction had 6 bases not matched to a gene; V was cut back by 10 bases and J by 0 bases. CDR1 is WSHSY and CDR2 is SAAADI in the germline V gene. This CDR3 contains 14 residues. In DNA, the CDR3 is TGCGCCACTCATCTAGCGGACTCCTACAATGAGCAGTTCTTC. Translation: CATHLADSYNEQFF.

The rearrangement uses TRBV6-1 and TRBJ2-7; 9 nucleotides agree with TRBD1. The CDR3 is made up of 16 amino acids. The J segment lost 5 bases and the V segment lost 3 bases, leaving 11 bases of the junction unmatched. Germline CDR1 reads MNHNS; CDR2 reads SASEGT. As DNA, the CDR3 is TGTGCCAGCAGTGAGGGTCCGGGACAGGGTACGAACGAGCAGTACTTC. This encodes CASSEGPGQGTNEQYF.

The rearrangement uses TRBV28 and TRBJ1-2; TRBD1 agrees at 7 bases. Looked up from germline, CDR1 is MDHEN and CDR2 is SYDVKM. The length of the CDR3 is 15 residues. J lost 6 bases, V lost 2 bases, and 9 bases had no gene match. The CDR3 DNA follows: TGTGCCAGCAGTTTAGGTGACAGGGTGTCCAATGGCTACACCTTC. This encodes CASSLGDRVSNGYTF.

V and J are TRBV5-8 and TRBJ2-7; 9 bases fit TRBD1. Germline V CDR1 and CDR2: SGHTS, YDEGEE. With 3 bases clipped from V and 5 bases from J, the junction kept 6 bases outside the gene matches. The CDR3 has 14 amino acids. The CDR3 spells CASSSSGQGNEQYF. CDR3 in DNA: TGTGCCAGCAGCTCCTCGGGACAGGGTAACGAGCAGTACTTC. The variable domain in full, with the rest retrieved from reference TRBV5-8 and TRBJ2-7, is EAGVTQSPTHLIKTRGQQATLRCSPISGHTSVYWYQQALGLGLQFLLWYDEGEERNRGNFPPRFSGRQFPNYSSELNVNALELEDSALYLCASSSSGQGNEQYFGPGTRLTVT.

This clone was recorded once. The chain has TRBV27 and TRBJ1-4; D is uncertain. The germline V gene encodes CDR1 MNHEY and CDR2 SMNVEV (reference sequence). This CDR3 has 13 amino acids. Trimming cost V 6 bases and J 5 bases, with 10 bases left between them. CDR3: CASRKTKNEKLFF. The CDR3 nucleotides read TGTGCCAGCAGGAAAACTAAAAATGAAAAACTGTTTTTT.

This chain connects TRBV2 to TRBJ2-2; TRBD2 matches 7 bases. V was clipped by 6 bases and J by 0 bases; unmatched bases: 7. CDR1 and CDR2 from the germline V gene are SNHLY and FYNNEI. This CDR3 is 16 amino acids long. CDR3 protein: CASRGSGRANTGELFF. The CDR3 coding sequence is TGTGCCAGCAGAGGGTCAGGGAGGGCGAACACCGGGGAGCTGTTTTTT.

The chain uses TRBV5-4 and TRBJ2-7; D perhaps matches TRBD1 (5 bases). Germline values: CDR1 SGHNT, CDR2 YYREEE (reference sequence). The ends were cut back, 1 base at V and 5 bases at J, with 10 bases in the middle. The CDR3 sequence is 13 residues long. The CDR3 spells CASSLRGTDEQYF. As DNA, the CDR3 is TGTGCCAGCAGCTTGAGGGGCACAGACGAGCAGTACTTC.

The J gene is TRBJ2-3, the V gene TRBV28; D is unclear. Germline loops: CDR1 MDHEN, CDR2 SYDVKM. The CDR3 runs to 14 residues. Deletions cut 6 bases from V and 4 bases from J, with 14 bases between. In DNA, the CDR3 is TGTGCCAGCAGCCCTCCGAGTGTCGCAGATACGCAGTATTTT. Encoded protein: CASSPPSVADTQYF. The full variable domain, with the rest looked up from reference TRBV28 and TRBJ2-3, is DVKVTQSSRYLVKRTGEKVFLECVQDMDHENMFWYRQDPGLGLRLIYFSYDVKMKEKGDIPEGYSVSREKKERFSLILESASTNQTSMYLCASSPPSVADTQYFGPGTRLTVL.

The J gene is TRBJ2-1, the V gene TRBV14, with D maybe TRBD2 (6 bases). The CDR3 runs to 18 residues. Germline lookup yields CDR1 SGHDN and CDR2 FVKESK. Trimming took off 2 bases at V and 0 bases at J, with 17 bases between the two ends. The CDR3 loop reads CASSQNLPSDPSYNEQFF. CDR3 coding DNA: TGTGCCAGCAGCCAAAACTTACCTAGCGACCCCTCCTACAATGAGCAGTTCTTC. Variable domain in full (rest from reference TRBV14 and TRBJ2-1): EAGVTQFPSHSVIEKGQTVTLRCDPISGHDNLYWYRRVMGKEIKFLLHFVKESKQDESGMPNNRFLAERTGGTYSTLKVQPAELEDSGVYFCASSQNLPSDPSYNEQFFGPGTRLTVL.

This chain uses TRBV28 with TRBJ2-3; D is ambiguous. V lost 0 bases to trimming and J lost 8 bases, with 9 bases between them. The CDR3 is 13 residues long. Germline V lookup: CDR1 MDHEN, CDR2 SYDVKM. The CDR3 DNA sequence: TGTGCCAGCAGTTTATGGCCAATGCGTACGCAGTATTTT. Residues: CASSLWPMRTQYF.

The genes are TRBV9 and TRBJ1-1, with 9 bases that match TRBD1. V lost 0 bases and J lost 4; bases outside the gene matches: 16. Germline CDR1 and CDR2: SGDLS and YYNGEE. The CDR3 runs to 19 residues. The CDR3 reads CASSVAPGQGFRESTEAFF. The DNA of the CDR3 is TGTGCCAGCAGCGTAGCTCCGGGACAGGGTTTTCGTGAGTCCACTGAAGCTTTCTTT.

For the CDR3, the DNA is TGTGCCAGTACCATGGCCCTAGCGGGAGTCTACAATGAGCAGTTCTTC. This codes for CASTMALAGVYNEQFF. The chain has TRBV19 and TRBJ2-1; 10 bases line up with TRBD2. There are 16 residues in the CDR3. The germline V gene encodes CDR1 LNHDA and CDR2 SQIVND (reference sequence). With V trimmed by 7 bases and J by 3 bases, 9 bases remained unmatched.

V gene TRBV5-1 combines with J gene TRBJ2-2, with D unresolved. Germline lookup yields CDR1 SGHRS and CDR2 YFSETQ. The V end lost 4 bases, the J end lost 4 bases, and 8 bases lay between the germline ends. The CDR3 contains 13 residues. CDR3 protein: CASSPTGTGELFF. In DNA, the CDR3 is TGCGCCAGCAGCCCGACTGGCACCGGGGAGCTGTTTTTT.

This clone was found once. The chain couples TRBV9 to TRBJ2-1; 7 positions agree with TRBD2. This CDR3 spans 16 amino acids. Trimming cost V 4 bases and J 8 bases; bases outside gene matches: 15. CDR1 SGDLS and CDR2 YYNGEE come from the germline V gene. CDR3 coding DNA: TGTGCCAGCAGCTTAACTAGCGCAAGGGATTTCGATGAGCAGTTCTTC. Its protein is CASSLTSARDFDEQFF.